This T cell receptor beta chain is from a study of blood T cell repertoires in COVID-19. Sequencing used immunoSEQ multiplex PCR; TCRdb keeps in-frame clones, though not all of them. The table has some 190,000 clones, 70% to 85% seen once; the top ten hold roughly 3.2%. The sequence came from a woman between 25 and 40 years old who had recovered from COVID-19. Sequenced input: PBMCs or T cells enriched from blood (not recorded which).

CDR3 DNA sequence: TGTGCCAGCAGGGGGCTTGGGGGCTACACCTTC. This encodes CASRGLGGYTF. The rearrangement uses TRBV6-5 and TRBJ1-2; a weak D match, TRBD1 (5 bases). This CDR3 is 11 amino acids long. Trimming cost V 6 bases and J 8 bases, with 10 bases left between them. The germline V gene encodes CDR1 MNHEY and CDR2 SVGAGI.